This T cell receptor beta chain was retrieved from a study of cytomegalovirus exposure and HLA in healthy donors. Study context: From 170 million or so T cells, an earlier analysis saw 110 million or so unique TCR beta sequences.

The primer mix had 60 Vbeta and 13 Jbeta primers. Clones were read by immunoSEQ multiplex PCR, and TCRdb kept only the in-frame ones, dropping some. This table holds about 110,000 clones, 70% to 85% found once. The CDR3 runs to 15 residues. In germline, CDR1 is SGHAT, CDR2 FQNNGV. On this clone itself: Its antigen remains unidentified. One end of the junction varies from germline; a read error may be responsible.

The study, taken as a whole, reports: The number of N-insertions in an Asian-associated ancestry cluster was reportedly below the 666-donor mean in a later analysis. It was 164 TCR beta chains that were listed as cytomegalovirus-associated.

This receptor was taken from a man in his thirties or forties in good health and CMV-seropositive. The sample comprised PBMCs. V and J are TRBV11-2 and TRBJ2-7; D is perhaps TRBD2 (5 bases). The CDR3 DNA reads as TGTGCCAGCAGCACGTACAAAGGGTCGGGAATGTTCTTAGCCTTC. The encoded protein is CASSTYKGSGMFLAF.